This T cell receptor (beta chain) was profiled in a study of T-cell reconstitution after alpha-beta-depleted transplantation in children. General study results and limits: Most T-cell counts and diversity one year after the transplant came from T cells that were newly produced.

Unique molecular identifiers were incorporated when the TCRbeta library was constructed. TCRdb processed the PCR reads anew with MiXCR; each CDR3 protein has one entry. This sample has about 900,000 distinct CDR3 sequences, with roughly 29% found just once. In the case of this clonotype: Antigen specificity is unknown.

The CDR3 length is 14 residues. Trimming pared 3 bases from V and 3 bases from J, leaving 9 bases between. Per the germline V gene, CDR1 is SGDLS and CDR2 is YYNGEE. This clonotype originated in a boy less than two years old who had a stem cell transplant for SCID, so the T cells may come from the graft donor. The sequencing here drew on PBMCs, mostly from graft donor cells, taken 360 days after TCRalphabeta/CD19-depleted stem cell transplant. The rearrangement uses TRBV9 and TRBJ2-2; D uncertain. CDR3 loop: CASSGTVDTGELFF. CDR3 sequence (DNA): TGTGCCAGCAGCGGCACAGTGGACACCGGGGAGCTGTTTTTT. Together with reference TRBV9 and TRBJ2-2, the CDR3 gives the full variable domain: DSGVTQTPKHLITATGQRVTLRCSPRSGDLSVYWYQQSLDQGLQFLIQYYNGEERAKGNILERFSAQQFPDLHSELNLSSLELGDSALYFCASSGTVDTGELFFGEGSRLTVL.